Each of the 22 T cell receptor beta chains below was sequenced from the same sample in a study of regulatory T cells in long-lasting Graves disease. Stated time point: persistent/refractory GD, antithyroid drugs over 5 years with positive TRAb. TCR sequences were obtained from RNA taken from PBMCs. Building the TCR beta libraries relied on iRepertoire HTBI primers, and CDR3 regions underwent Arm-PCR. Via MiXCR, TCRdb re-called the multiplex PCR reads, giving one row per CDR3 protein. Of hundreds of thousands of distinct CDR3 sequences in the sample, roughly 21% are singletons; the top ten hold roughly 7%. Here the sequenced sample was peripheral blood mononuclear cells (PBMCs), taken when the disease was refractory, from a patient treated with antithyroid drugs. These receptors were collected from a female donor with Graves disease.

The CDR3 reads CSVERYGQGGQDEQFF. The CDR3 coding sequence is TGCAGCGTTGAACGCTACGGACAGGGGGGACAGGATGAGCAGTTCTTC. This chain uses TRBV29-1 with TRBJ2-1; 10 nucleotides align to TRBD1. This CDR3 region has 16 residues. Germline V gene lookup returns CDR1 SQVTM and CDR2 ANQGSEA. V shed 2 bases and J 8 bases; nucleotides not matched to a gene: 12.

V and J are TRBV11-2 and TRBJ2-7; 8 nucleotides align to TRBD2. The CDR3 consists of 11 residues. Germline CDR1 and CDR2: SGHAT and FQNNGV. J lost 6 bases, V lost 8 bases, and 3 bases had no gene match. The CDR3 reads CASARGGEQYF. CDR3 DNA sequence: TGTGCCAGCGCCCGGGGGGGCGAGCAGTACTTC. Combining the CDR3 with reference TRBV11-2 and TRBJ2-7 gives the whole variable domain EAGVAQSPRYKIIEKRQSVAFWCNPISGHATLYWYQQILGQGPKLLIQFQNNGVVDDSQLPKDRFSAERLKGVDSTLKIQPAKLEDSAVYLCASARGGEQYFGPGTRLTVT.

This clonotype showed up just a few times. The genes are TRBV7-9 and TRBJ2-7; TRBD1 matches 11 bases. Germline V CDR1 and CDR2: SEHNR, FQNEAQ (reference sequence). Germline trimming cut 5 bases from V and 2 bases from J; bases unmatched to any gene: 8. The CDR3 totals 16 residues. CDR3 sequence: CASSPGDRGNPYEQYF. CDR3 sequence (DNA): TGTGCCAGCAGCCCTGGGGACAGGGGGAATCCCTACGAGCAGTACTTC.

This clonotype occurred a few times. V gene TRBV15 combines with J gene TRBJ2-2, with 7 bases fitting TRBD1. The CDR3 consists of 16 residues. The V segment lost 3 bases and the J segment 5 bases; nucleotides outside the gene matches: 9. Per the germline V gene, CDR1 is LNHNV and CDR2 is YYDKDF (reference sequence). CDR3 nucleotide sequence: TGTGCCACCAGCAGTCGTAGGGGGCCTAGAACCGGGGAGCTGTTTTTT. Protein product: CATSSRRGPRTGELFF.

This clonotype was detected only a few times. The chain has TRBV5-1 and TRBJ1-1; D perhaps matches TRBD1 (5 bases). V lost 7 bases and J lost 1, with 11 bases in between. Looked up from germline, CDR1 is SGHRS and CDR2 is YFSETQ. This CDR3 spans 13 amino acids. CDR3 sequence: CASVGARNTEAFF. The CDR3 DNA is TGCGCCAGCGTAGGGGCTCGGAACACTGAAGCTTTCTTT. Variable domain in full (rest from reference TRBV5-1 and TRBJ1-1): KAGVTQTPRYLIKTRGQQVTLSCSPISGHRSVSWYQQTPGQGLQFLFEYFSETQRNKGNFPGRFSGRQFSNSRSEMNVSTLELGDSALYLCASVGARNTEAFFGQGTRLTVV.

This clonotype was recorded at least ten times. The rearrangement joins TRBV6-1 to TRBJ1-4, with no clear D. V was cut by 6 bases and J by 8 bases, with 10 bases left in between. The CDR3 is 12 amino acids. Germline V gene data show CDR1 as MNHNS and CDR2 as SASEGT. This CDR3 is CASRAEREKLFF. CDR3 coding DNA: TGTGCCAGCAGGGCAGAAAGAGAAAAACTGTTTTTT.

The chain couples TRBV11-3 to TRBJ2-7, with 8 bases matching TRBD2. CDR1 is SGHNT and CDR2 is YENEEA in the germline V gene. V lost 1 base to trimming and J lost 7 bases; unmatched junction nucleotides: 3. The CDR3 runs to 13 residues. The CDR3 DNA follows: TGTGCCAGCAGCTTAGGACTAGCGATTGAGCAGTACTTC. This sequence encodes CASSLGLAIEQYF.

This clonotype was found many times. The chain has TRBV12-3 or TRBV12-4 and TRBJ2-2; unclear D gene. The CDR3 runs 13 residues. V lost 8 bases, J lost 0 bases, and 7 bases lay in between. The DNA for the CDR3 is TGTGCCAGCGACGAGACGAACACCGGGGAGCTGTTTTTT. As protein: CASDETNTGELFF.

This clonotype was observed many times. The J gene is TRBJ1-1, the V gene TRBV2; D not resolved. CDR3 length: 13 amino acids. Trimming took off 5 bases at V and 1 base at J, with 8 bases between the two ends. The germline V gene has CDR1 SNHLY and CDR2 FYNNEI. The CDR3 coding sequence is TGTGCCAGCAGTTTTACCGAGAACACTGAAGCTTTCTTT. Protein product: CASSFTENTEAFF.

The CDR3 is CASSVAPQGWYGYTF. The CDR3 nucleotides are TGTGCCAGCAGCGTAGCTCCACAGGGCTGGTATGGCTACACCTTC. The chain couples TRBV9 to TRBJ1-2; the D gene is possibly TRBD1 (6 bases). V was clipped by 0 bases and J by 5 bases, with 14 bases between them. CDR1 and CDR2 (germline): SGDLS, YYNGEE. This CDR3 is built from 15 residues. Complete variable domain (other parts from reference TRBV9 and TRBJ1-2): DSGVTQTPKHLITATGQRVTLRCSPRSGDLSVYWYQQSLDQGLQFLIQYYNGEERAKGNILERFSAQQFPDLHSELNLSSLELGDSALYFCASSVAPQGWYGYTFGSGTRLTVV.

Remarks on this clonotype: The junction and the germline gene differ at one end; a read error may be behind it. This rearrangement joins TRBV10-3 to TRBJ2-7; tentative D call: TRBD2 (5 bases). Germline CDR1 is ENHRY and CDR2 is SYGVKD. CDR3 length: 14 amino acids. CDR3 sequence (DNA): TGTGCCATCACTGAGGGTATAAACTCCTACGAGCAGTACTTC. The encoded protein is CAITEGINSYEQYF.

This clonotype was counted many times. V usage is TRBV9 and J usage is TRBJ1-1, with 7 bases identical to TRBD1. The CDR3 sequence is 18 residues long. V was clipped by 4 bases and J by 1 base; unmatched bases: 16. CDR1 SGDLS and CDR2 YYNGEE come from the germline V gene. Here the CDR3 DNA reads TGTGCCAGCAGCATACATCCCACGATGCGGACAGGGAACACTGAAGCTTTCTTT. It specifies CASSIHPTMRTGNTEAFF. Looking up the rest from reference TRBV9 and TRBJ1-1 gives the full variable domain: DSGVTQTPKHLITATGQRVTLRCSPRSGDLSVYWYQQSLDQGLQFLIQYYNGEERAKGNILERFSAQQFPDLHSELNLSSLELGDSALYFCASSIHPTMRTGNTEAFFGQGTRLTVV.

This clonotype was counted a few times. It may be a read error: a sequence one base away is much more abundant. This chain uses TRBV28 with TRBJ2-7, with D tentatively TRBD2 (5 bases). CDR3 length: 13 residues. Germline loops: CDR1 MDHEN, CDR2 SYDVKM. V was clipped by 7 bases and J by 5 bases, with 15 bases between them. This CDR3 reads CASTPPGNHEQYF. The CDR3 DNA reads TGTGCCAGCACCCCCCCCGGGAACCACGAGCAGTACTTC.

The gene calls are TRBV20-1 and TRBJ2-7; no reliable D call. Germline V gene lookup returns CDR1 DFQATT and CDR2 SNEGSKA (reference sequence). The CDR3 has 15 residues. V was cut by 0 bases and J by 4 bases, with 16 bases left in between. The CDR3 DNA is TGCAGTGCTAGAGACGACGACCCCCTGGGGTACGAGCAGTACTTC. Translated, it gives CSARDDDPLGYEQYF.

In its sample, this clonotype was seen a few times. The rearrangement links TRBV5-6 to TRBJ2-7; perhaps D is TRBD1 or TRBD2 (5 bases each). Germline V gene lookup returns CDR1 SGHDT and CDR2 YYEEEE. V shed 4 bases and J shed 4 bases, with 15 bases lying between them. This CDR3 has 14 amino acids. The CDR3 DNA follows: TGTGCCAGCAGCGCCGGGACGGAATCGTACGAGCAGTACTTC. Encoded protein: CASSAGTESYEQYF.

A few counts support this clonotype. This may be a read error: a much more frequent sequence differs by one nucleotide. This sequence joins TRBV7-6 and TRBJ1-2; 8 bases map to TRBD1. V lost 4 bases and J lost 4; bases outside the gene matches: 2. Germline CDR1 SGHVS, CDR2 FNYEAQ. The CDR3 sequence is 13 residues long. This CDR3 reads CASSYGQGYGYTF. Written as DNA, the CDR3 is TGTGCCAGCAGCTACGGACAGGGCTATGGCTACACCTTC.

Ten or more counts support this clonotype. The V and J genes are TRBV12-3 or TRBV12-4 and TRBJ1-4; D gene unclear. The CDR3 has 16 residues. Trimming removed 3 bases from V and 7 bases from J, with 18 bases in between. The CDR3 region has the DNA TGTGCCAGCAGTTTCGACGTCGGATCGATTTCTGAAAAACTGTTTTTT. Translated, it gives CASSFDVGSISEKLFF.

This clonotype occurred many times. This chain uses TRBV6-2 or TRBV6-3 with TRBJ2-5, with a possible D match to TRBD1 (6 bases). Trimming left V 6 bases short and J 5 bases short, with 10 bases between. The CDR3 is made up of 12 amino acids. Germline CDR1 and CDR2: MNHEY and SVGEGT. The CDR3, as DNA: TGTGCCAGCAGCACAGGGATGGAGACCCAGTACTTC. Translating it yields CASSTGMETQYF.

The V gene is TRBV20-1, the J gene TRBJ2-4; D remains unclear. Germline lookup yields CDR1 DFQATT and CDR2 SNEGSKA (reference sequence). V was pared by 0 bases and J by 13 bases, with 16 bases between. The CDR3 has 13 residues. CDR3 DNA sequence: TGCAGTGCTAGAGATAAATCCCAGACCATACAGTACTTC. It specifies CSARDKSQTIQYF.

Concerning this clonotype: A much larger clone is a single base away; this may be a read error. This chain joins TRBV6-1 and TRBJ2-7; 11 bases map to TRBD2. This CDR3 comprises 14 residues. In germline, CDR1 is MNHNS, CDR2 SASEGT. V shed 8 bases, J shed 3 bases, and the junction held 6 bases outside the gene matches. CDR3 sequence reads: CASGTLAGVYEQYF. As DNA, the CDR3 is TGTGCCAGCGGTACACTAGCGGGAGTCTACGAGCAGTACTTC.

Many counts were recorded for this clonotype. The J gene is TRBJ1-5, the V gene TRBV12-3 or TRBV12-4; TRBD1 is a possible D gene (5 bases). The CDR3 is made up of 14 amino acids. V shed 1 base and J shed 11 bases, with 15 bases lying between them. The CDR3 nucleotides read TGTGCCAGCAGTTTAGGGGCAGGGAATCGGGCCCAGCATTTT. It encodes CASSLGAGNRAQHF.

V and J are TRBV19 and TRBJ2-2; D remains ambiguous. CDR3 length equals 13 residues. Trimming removed 3 bases at V and 6 bases at J, with 8 bases between. Germline lookup yields CDR1 LNHDA and CDR2 SQIVND (reference sequence). The CDR3 coding sequence is TGTGCCAGTAGTATCCCTACCTCCGGGGAGCTGTTTTTT. It is translated as CASSIPTSGELFF.